Below, one T cell receptor beta chain is given with its context. What it binds is not known. At collection, donors were nominally healthy, but unrecorded immune exposures were probable. These data are taken from a study of cytomegalovirus exposure and HLA in healthy donors. Regarding the study as a whole: A later analysis, which compared TCR beta chains of equal frequency, found the HLA-associated ones more clonally expanded. Segments of the TCR beta V type were, in most cases, productive about 87% or about 30% of the time in an earlier analysis. The authors assumed roughly uniform sequencing depth across donors for presence/absence analyses.

Primers: 60 Vbeta forward and 13 Jbeta reverse. The table came from immunoSEQ multiplex PCR; TCRdb's copy has only in-frame clones and leaves some out. The sample has 80,000 to 100,000 clones; 73% are singletons. The V gene's germline CDR1 is MNHEY and CDR2 SVGAGI. V was pared by 6 bases and J by 2 bases, with 3 bases of the junction left unmatched. The CDR3 is made up of 13 amino acids. The V gene is TRBV6-5, the J gene TRBJ1-2, with 7 bases matching TRBD1. The sequence was obtained from a man aged 40-49 years in good health and CMV-seronegative. The sequencing input was PBMCs. This chain's CDR3 is CASSQTGNYGYTF. CDR3 nucleotides: TGTGCCAGCAGCCAGACAGGGAACTATGGCTACACCTTC.